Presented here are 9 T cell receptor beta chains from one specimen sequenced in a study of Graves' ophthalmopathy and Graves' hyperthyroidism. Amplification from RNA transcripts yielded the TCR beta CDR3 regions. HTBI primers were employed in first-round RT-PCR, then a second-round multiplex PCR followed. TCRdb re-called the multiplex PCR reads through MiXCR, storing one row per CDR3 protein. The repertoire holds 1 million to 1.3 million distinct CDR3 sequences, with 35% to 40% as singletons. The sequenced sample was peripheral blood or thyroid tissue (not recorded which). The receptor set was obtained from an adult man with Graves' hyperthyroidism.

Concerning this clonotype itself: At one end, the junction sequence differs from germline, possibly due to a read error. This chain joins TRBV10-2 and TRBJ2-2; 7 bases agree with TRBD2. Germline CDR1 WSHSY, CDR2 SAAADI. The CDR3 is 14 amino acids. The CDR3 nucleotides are TGCGCCACCCAACTAGCGACGCTCACCCGGGAGCTGTTTTTT. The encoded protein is CATQLATLTRELFF.

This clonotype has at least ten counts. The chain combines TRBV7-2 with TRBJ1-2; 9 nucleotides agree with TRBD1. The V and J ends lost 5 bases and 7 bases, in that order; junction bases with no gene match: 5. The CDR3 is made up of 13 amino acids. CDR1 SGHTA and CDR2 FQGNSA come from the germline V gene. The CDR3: CASSRDRDVGYTF. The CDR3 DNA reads TGTGCCAGCAGCCGGGACAGGGATGTTGGCTACACCTTC.

The CDR3 sequence: CSARDFGRSYEQYF. The CDR3 region has the DNA TGCAGTGCTAGAGATTTCGGGAGAAGCTACGAGCAGTACTTC. The rearrangement uses TRBV20-1 and TRBJ2-7, with a weak D call TRBD2 (6 bases). The germline V gene has CDR1 DFQATT and CDR2 SNEGSKA (reference sequence). This CDR3 has 14 residues. With 0 bases removed from V and 3 bases from J, the gap between germline ends came to 12 bases.

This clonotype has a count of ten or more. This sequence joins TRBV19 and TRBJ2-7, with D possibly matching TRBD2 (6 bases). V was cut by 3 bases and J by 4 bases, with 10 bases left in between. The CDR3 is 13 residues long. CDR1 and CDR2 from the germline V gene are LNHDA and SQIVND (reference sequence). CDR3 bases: TGTGCCAGTAGTATCGTCGGAGGGTACGAGCAGTACTTC. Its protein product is CASSIVGGYEQYF.

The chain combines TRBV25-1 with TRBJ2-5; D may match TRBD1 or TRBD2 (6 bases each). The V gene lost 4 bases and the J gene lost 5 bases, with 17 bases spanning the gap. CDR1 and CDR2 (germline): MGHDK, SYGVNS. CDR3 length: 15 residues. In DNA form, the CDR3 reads TGTGCCAGCAGTGTAGCCAAGGGGGGCGAGGAGACCCAGTACTTC. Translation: CASSVAKGGEETQYF.

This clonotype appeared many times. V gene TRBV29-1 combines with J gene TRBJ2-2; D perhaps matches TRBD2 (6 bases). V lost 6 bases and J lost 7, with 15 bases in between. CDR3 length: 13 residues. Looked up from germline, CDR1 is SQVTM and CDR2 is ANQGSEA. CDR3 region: CSVRSSVSGELFF. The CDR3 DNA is TGCAGCGTACGTTCTAGCGTGAGCGGGGAGCTGTTTTTT.

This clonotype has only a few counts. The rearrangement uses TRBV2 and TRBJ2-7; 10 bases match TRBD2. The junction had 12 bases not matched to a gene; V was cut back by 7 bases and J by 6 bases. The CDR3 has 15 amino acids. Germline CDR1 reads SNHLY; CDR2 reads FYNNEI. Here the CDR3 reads CASIKSGRVSGEQYF. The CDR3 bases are TGTGCCAGCATTAAAAGCGGGAGGGTATCTGGCGAGCAGTACTTC.

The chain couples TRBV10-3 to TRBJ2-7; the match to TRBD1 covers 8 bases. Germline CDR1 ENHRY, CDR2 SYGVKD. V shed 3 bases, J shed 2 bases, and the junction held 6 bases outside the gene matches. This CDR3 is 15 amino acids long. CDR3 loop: CAISEPDREPYEQYF. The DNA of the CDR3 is TGTGCCATCAGTGAACCGGACAGGGAACCCTACGAGCAGTACTTC.

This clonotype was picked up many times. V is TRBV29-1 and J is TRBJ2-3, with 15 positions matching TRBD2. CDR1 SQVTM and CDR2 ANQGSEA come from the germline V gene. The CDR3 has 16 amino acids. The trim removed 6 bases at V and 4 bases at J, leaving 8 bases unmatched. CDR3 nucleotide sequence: TGCAGCGTCTCAGGACTAGCGGGAGGGAAGGCAGATACGCAGTATTTT. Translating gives CSVSGLAGGKADTQYF.